This T cell receptor beta chain appears in the sequencing data of a study of cytomegalovirus exposure and HLA in healthy donors. This clone appeared once. Its specificity is not known. The donors were members of the approximately 130-subject validation cohort (separate from the roughly 660-subject first cohort). This table comes from immunoSEQ multiplex PCR, and its TCRdb copy is limited to in-frame clones, with some not included. The data hold tens of thousands of clones, with under 98% observed a single time. Findings and caveats of the study: Through in vitro validation, three CMV-associated chains were shown to be specific for CMV antigens. Researchers catalogued approximately 170 TCR beta chains as cytomegalovirus-associated. The study found most TCR sequences rare, yet found some public TCRs in many donors.

In germline, CDR1 is SGHVS, CDR2 FQNEAQ. The CDR3 contains 14 residues. The trim removed 6 bases at V and 7 bases at J, leaving 11 bases unmatched. Sequencing was done on a sample of PBMCs. The TCR comes from a man younger than 40 in good health and CMV-seropositive. This chain uses TRBV7-8 with TRBJ2-7; TRBD2 matches 8 bases. CDR3 DNA: TGTGCCAGCAGTGTAGGGCTAGCGGGTAGTGAGCAGTACTTC. Protein product: CASSVGLAGSEQYF.